These 22 T cell receptor beta chains originate from one sample sequenced in a study of response to subunit inactivated influenza vaccine. TCRdb ran MiXCR on the RT-PCR reads and lists one entry per CDR3 protein. The repertoire includes around 570,000 distinct CDR3 sequences, under 9% of them detected once, and 10% to 15% sits in the top ten. Source: PBMCs from blood, taken around 2 years after vaccination. The source is a man aged 45 to 70 who received an inactivated influenza vaccine.

V is TRBV11-1 and J is TRBJ2-7; 8 nucleotides line up with TRBD1. Germline trimming cut 1 base from V and 0 bases from J; bases unmatched to any gene: 8. CDR3 length equals 17 residues. CDR1 and CDR2 from the germline V gene are SGHAT and FQDESV (reference sequence). CDR3: CASSLGPLGQGSYEQYF. The CDR3 nucleotides read TGTGCCAGCAGCTTAGGTCCACTAGGACAGGGCTCCTACGAGCAGTACTTC.

This clonotype was detected ten times or more. The J gene is TRBJ2-2, the V gene TRBV10-3; 7 bases are a match to TRBD1. This CDR3 is built from 16 residues. Unmatched junction bases numbered 8, after V lost 2 bases and J lost 5 bases. Germline CDR1 ENHRY, CDR2 SYGVKD. The CDR3 coding sequence is TGTGCCATCAGTGAGCCTACAGGGGTCGGGACCGGGGAGCTGTTTTTT. This sequence encodes CAISEPTGVGTGELFF.

Only a few counts were recorded for this clonotype. The chain recombines TRBV20-1 with TRBJ1-1, with TRBD1 identical over 9 bases. Looked up from germline, CDR1 is DFQATT and CDR2 is SNEGSKA (reference sequence). This CDR3 has 12 amino acids. The CDR3 sequence is CRGQGVNTEAFF. CDR3 in DNA: TGCAGGGGACAGGGAGTGAACACTGAAGCTTTCTTT.

The table lists this clonotype with many counts. V usage is TRBV3-1 and J usage is TRBJ2-3, with 9 bases aligning to TRBD1. This CDR3 has 16 residues. V shed 0 bases and J 5 bases; nucleotides not matched to a gene: 6. Germline V gene lookup returns CDR1 LGHDT and CDR2 YNNKEL (reference sequence). CDR3 residues: CASSQEGTGSEDTQYF. The CDR3 DNA reads TGTGCCAGCAGCCAAGAGGGGACAGGGTCGGAAGATACGCAGTATTTT.

Only a few counts were recorded for this clonotype. The V and J genes are TRBV7-9 and TRBJ2-7, with D possibly TRBD1 on 6 matching bases. V was shortened by 5 bases and J by 4 bases, with 12 bases between the two germline ends. This CDR3 has 13 amino acids. Germline loops: CDR1 SEHNR, CDR2 FQNEAQ (reference sequence). The CDR3 coding sequence is TGTGCCAGCAGCCGGGACATCCCTTACGAGCAGTACTTC. Protein: CASSRDIPYEQYF.

This clonotype was seen a handful of times. The genes are TRBV5-1 and TRBJ2-7, with D perhaps matching TRBD1 or TRBD2 (5 bases each). Per the germline V gene, CDR1 is SGHRS and CDR2 is YFSETQ. Trimming removed 5 bases from V and 9 bases from J, with 12 bases in between. The CDR3 consists of 11 residues. CDR3 sequence: CASSSGTRQYF. CDR3 coding DNA: TGCGCCAGCAGTTCCGGGACCAGGCAGTACTTC.

The chain joins TRBV7-2 to TRBJ2-5; 8 bases are shared with TRBD1. The CDR3 consists of 16 residues. Germline CDR1 and CDR2: SGHTA and FQGNSA. Losses at the gene ends were 2 bases for V and 5 bases for J; bases not matched to a gene: 10. The CDR3 DNA is TGTGCCAGCAGCTTACGGGGGCAGGGGGCAATGGAGACCCAGTACTTC. Its protein product is CASSLRGQGAMETQYF.

This clonotype was counted at least ten times. The chain uses TRBV5-6 and TRBJ2-7; D is possibly TRBD2 (6 bases). Germline CDR1 reads SGHDT; CDR2 reads YYEEEE. The CDR3 has 14 amino acids. V gave up 2 bases and J gave up 6 bases, with 15 bases separating them. CDR3 sequence reads: CASSFWRGIGEQYF. The DNA for the CDR3 is TGTGCCAGCAGCTTTTGGCGGGGTATAGGCGAGCAGTACTTC.

This chain joins TRBV12-3 or TRBV12-4 and TRBJ1-1; 7 bases map to TRBD1. The trim removed 6 bases at V and 7 bases at J, leaving 8 bases unmatched. CDR3 length equals 13 residues. DNA for the CDR3: TGTGCCAGCAGCCTTTACAGGGGTGGTGAAGCTTTCTTT. Its translation is CASSLYRGGEAFF.

J is TRBJ2-1 and V is TRBV30; D unresolved. This CDR3 has 14 amino acids. V was clipped by 4 bases and J by 7 bases, with 17 bases between them. Germline V gene data show CDR1 as GTSNPN and CDR2 as SVGIG (reference sequence). The CDR3 sequence is CAWIWAGARNEQFF. CDR3 bases: TGTGCCTGGATATGGGCAGGAGCAAGGAATGAGCAGTTCTTC.

This sequence joins TRBV2 and TRBJ2-7; D gene unclear. The CDR3 has 12 residues. Germline V gives CDR1 SNHLY, CDR2 FYNNEI. V lost 8 bases to trimming and J lost 0 bases, with 8 bases between them. Here the CDR3 reads CASQRSSYEQYF. CDR3 nucleotide sequence: TGTGCCAGCCAGAGGAGCTCCTACGAGCAGTACTTC.

In nucleotides, the CDR3 is TGTGCCAGCAGCTTATCGGCGGGGGGCGGGTACGAGCAGTACTTC. It encodes CASSLSAGGGYEQYF. The chain carries TRBV11-2 and TRBJ2-7; 8 bases fit TRBD2. The J segment lost 4 bases and the V segment lost 2 bases, leaving 7 bases of the junction unmatched. Germline assignment: CDR1 SGHAT and CDR2 FQNNGV. This CDR3 comprises 15 residues. Complete variable domain (other parts from reference TRBV11-2 and TRBJ2-7): EAGVAQSPRYKIIEKRQSVAFWCNPISGHATLYWYQQILGQGPKLLIQFQNNGVVDDSQLPKDRFSAERLKGVDSTLKIQPAKLEDSAVYLCASSLSAGGGYEQYFGPGTRLTVT.

This clonotype was observed a few times. This rearrangement joins TRBV12-5 to TRBJ2-4; D uncertain. The CDR3 sequence is 13 residues long. Germline-derived CDR1 and CDR2 are LGHNT and FRNRAP. Trimming pared 7 bases from V and 0 bases from J, leaving 7 bases between. CDR3 coding DNA: TGTGCTAGTGTCTACTTAGCCAAAAACATTCAGTACTTC. Protein sequence: CASVYLAKNIQYF. Drawing the rest from reference TRBV12-5 and TRBJ2-4, the complete variable domain is DARVTQTPRHKVTEMGQEVTMRCQPILGHNTVFWYRQTMMQGLELLAYFRNRAPLDDSGMPKDRFSAEMPDATLATLKIQPSEPRDSAVYFCASVYLAKNIQYFGAGTRLSVL.

In this sample, this clonotype turned up a few times. The CDR3 DNA sequence: TGTGCCAGCAGCGTAGGGGAAGCGGGAGGAAACACCGGGGAGCTGTTTTTT. Translating it yields CASSVGEAGGNTGELFF. The chain joins TRBV9 to TRBJ2-2; 9 nucleotides agree with TRBD2. The CDR3 is made up of 17 amino acids. CDR1 is SGDLS, CDR2 YYNGEE, per germline. Unmatched junction bases numbered 5, after V lost 0 bases and J lost 2 bases.

There are many counts of this clonotype. The chain combines TRBV7-2 with TRBJ1-2, with a tentative D call TRBD1 (6 bases). The CDR3 contains 15 residues. V lost 1 base and J 1 base, leaving 10 bases between the germline ends. Germline V gene sequence: CDR1 SGHTA, CDR2 FQGNSA. CDR3 DNA sequence: TGTGCCAGCAGCTTAGGTCCAGGGGTTAACTATGGCTACACCTTC. It is translated as CASSLGPGVNYGYTF.

This rearrangement joins TRBV11-2 to TRBJ2-1, with D tentatively TRBD2 (6 bases). The V gene's germline CDR1 is SGHAT and CDR2 FQNNGV. The CDR3 covers 19 residues. V was pared by 5 bases and J by 6 bases, with 29 bases between. The CDR3: CASSPGGTVERPVVNEQFF. In DNA, the CDR3 is TGTGCCAGCAGCCCTGGAGGGACTGTGGAACGACCCGTCGTCAATGAGCAGTTCTTC.

In this sample, this clonotype turned up a few times. The rearrangement uses TRBV18 and TRBJ1-1, with D possibly TRBD1 on 6 matching bases. V dropped 9 bases and J dropped 0 bases, with 11 bases sitting between them. CDR1 and CDR2 (germline): KGHSH, LQKENI. This CDR3 has 13 residues. As DNA, the CDR3 is TGTGCCAGTAACAGGGAAATGAACACTGAAGCTTTCTTT. Translating gives CASNREMNTEAFF.

This clonotype has more than one count but fewer than ten. Mismatch with germline at one junction end may stem from a read error. The chain uses TRBV6-2 or TRBV6-3 and TRBJ2-1; D remains ambiguous. The CDR3 totals 13 residues. Germline V lookup: CDR1 MNHEY, CDR2 SVGEGT. The CDR3 spells CASSHQHYSEQFF. The CDR3, as DNA: TGTGCCAGCAGCCACCAACATTACAGTGAGCAGTTCTTC.

The gene calls are TRBV20-1 and TRBJ2-7; D is uncertain. Germline V gives CDR1 DFQATT, CDR2 SNEGSKA (reference sequence). The CDR3 is 13 amino acids. With 0 bases removed from V and 0 bases from J, the gap between germline ends came to 6 bases. As DNA, the CDR3 is TGCAGTGCTAGAGACCCTAGCTCCTACGAGCAGTACTTC. This encodes CSARDPSSYEQYF.

This chain uses TRBV29-1 with TRBJ2-1, with D tentatively TRBD1 (6 bases). The length of the CDR3 is 14 residues. CDR1 and CDR2 from the germline V gene are SQVTM and ANQGSEA. Trimming removed 6 bases from V and 3 bases from J, with 15 bases in between. The CDR3 sequence is CSVPQGLFYNEQFF. In DNA, the CDR3 is TGCAGCGTCCCACAGGGTCTCTTCTACAATGAGCAGTTCTTC.

This clonotype has ten or more counts. The chain couples TRBV3-1 to TRBJ2-1, with 9 bases fitting TRBD2. Germline V gene data show CDR1 as LGHDT and CDR2 as YNNKEL (reference sequence). Germline trimming cut 3 bases from V and 5 bases from J; bases unmatched to any gene: 5. The CDR3 consists of 15 residues. The CDR3: CASSHTTSGNNEQFF. The DNA for the CDR3 is TGTGCCAGCAGCCATACGACTAGCGGAAACAATGAGCAGTTCTTC.

Only a few counts were recorded for this clonotype. This chain links TRBV7-6 with TRBJ1-4; D not certain. Germline V gene sequence: CDR1 SGHVS, CDR2 FNYEAQ. V lost 3 bases and J lost 11, with 13 bases in between. The length of the CDR3 is 13 residues. The CDR3 DNA follows: TGTGCCAGCAGCTTGGGCTTGGACGGTAAACTGTTTTTT. It codes for CASSLGLDGKLFF.